The rows below give T cell receptor beta chains drawn from one sample of a study of blood T cells in healthy people across ages. MiXCR, run by TCRdb on the 5' RACE reads, gives a single entry per CDR3 protein. The profile shows 900,000 to 950,000 distinct CDR3 sequences, approximately 32% of them singletons. These data were likewise used in another study, on T cells of mothers and their children.

Sequenced input: blood. The receptors shown here come from a middle-aged woman in good health. The CDR3 runs from the conserved cysteine through the conserved F or W. A D gene is named only where the DNA matches it firmly.

D: -; V: TRBV6-5; CDR3: CASSYSSIYYGYTF
D: -; V: TRBV11-2; CDR3: CASSFGPANAFF
D: -; V: TRBV5-5; CDR3: CASSFNTNGGKLFF
D: TRBD2; V: TRBV2; CDR3: CASRLAGNEQFF
D: -; V: TRBV4-3; CDR3: CASSQDLRADEQFF
D: -; V: TRBV20-1; CDR3: CSASDRINTEAFF
D: TRBD1; V: TRBV12-3/TRBV12-4; CDR3: CASILTGGGDTQYF
D: -; V: TRBV18; CDR3: CASSPPTGHPYEQYF
D: TRBD2; V: TRBV3-1; CDR3: CTSSQAGAGGLGNIQYF
D: TRBD1; V: TRBV28; CDR3: CASTLGQAPYEQYF
D: -; V: TRBV6-1; CDR3: CASSEVSNEQYF
D: -; V: TRBV5-1; CDR3: CASETAPSTDTQYF
D: -; V: TRBV28; CDR3: CASNSPGRSYEQYF